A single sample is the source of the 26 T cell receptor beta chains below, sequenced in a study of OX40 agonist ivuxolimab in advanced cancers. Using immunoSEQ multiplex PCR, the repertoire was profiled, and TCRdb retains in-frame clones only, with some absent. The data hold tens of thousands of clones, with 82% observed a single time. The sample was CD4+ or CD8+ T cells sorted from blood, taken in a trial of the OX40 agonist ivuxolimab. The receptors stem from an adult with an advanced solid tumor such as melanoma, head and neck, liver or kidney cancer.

CDR3 residues: CAWSGGRPGASPLHF. The CDR3, as DNA: TGTGCCTGGAGTGGTGGGCGGCCAGGGGCTTCACCCCTCCACTTT. This rearrangement joins TRBV30 to TRBJ1-6; D is possibly TRBD1 (6 bases). Deletions cut 1 base from V and 9 bases from J, with 16 bases between. Germline V gene data show CDR1 as GTSNPN and CDR2 as SVGIG (reference sequence). The CDR3 runs 15 residues.

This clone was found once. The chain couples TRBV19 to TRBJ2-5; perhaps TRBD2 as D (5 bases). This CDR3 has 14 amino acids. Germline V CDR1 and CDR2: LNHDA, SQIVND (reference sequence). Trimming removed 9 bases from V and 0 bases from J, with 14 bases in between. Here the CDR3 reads CASSAGWNQETQYF. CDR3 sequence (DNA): TGTGCCAGCTCGGCGGGTTGGAACCAAGAGACCCAGTACTTC.

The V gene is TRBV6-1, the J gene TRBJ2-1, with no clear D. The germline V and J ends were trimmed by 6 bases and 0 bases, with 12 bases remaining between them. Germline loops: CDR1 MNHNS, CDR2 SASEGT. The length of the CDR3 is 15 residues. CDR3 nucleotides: TGTGCCAGCAGGGCTCTGCGGAGCTCCTACAATGAGCAGTTCTTC. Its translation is CASRALRSSYNEQFF.

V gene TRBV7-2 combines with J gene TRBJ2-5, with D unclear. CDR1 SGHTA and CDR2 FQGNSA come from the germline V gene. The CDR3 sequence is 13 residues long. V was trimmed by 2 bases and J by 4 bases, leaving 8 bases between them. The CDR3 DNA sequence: TGTGCCAGCAGCTTACCGAGGCCAGAGACCCAGTACTTC. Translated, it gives CASSLPRPETQYF.

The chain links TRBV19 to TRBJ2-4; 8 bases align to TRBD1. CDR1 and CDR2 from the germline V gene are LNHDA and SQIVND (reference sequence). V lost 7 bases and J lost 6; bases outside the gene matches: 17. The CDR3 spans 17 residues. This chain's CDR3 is CASTGRTGTRIGNIQYF. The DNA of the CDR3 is TGTGCCAGTACGGGTCGGACAGGGACGAGGATAGGAAACATTCAGTACTTC.

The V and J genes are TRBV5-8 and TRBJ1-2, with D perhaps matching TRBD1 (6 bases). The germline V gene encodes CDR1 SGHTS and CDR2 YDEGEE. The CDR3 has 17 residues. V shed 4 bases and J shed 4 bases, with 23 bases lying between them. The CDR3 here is CASSPQRGVGALYGYTF. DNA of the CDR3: TGTGCCAGCAGCCCCCAAAGGGGGGTTGGGGCACTCTATGGCTACACCTTC.

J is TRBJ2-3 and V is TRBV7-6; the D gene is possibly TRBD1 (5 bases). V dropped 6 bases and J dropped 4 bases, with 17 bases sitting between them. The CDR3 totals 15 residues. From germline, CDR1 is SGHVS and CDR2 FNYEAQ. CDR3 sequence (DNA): TGTGCCAGCAGTGATGCAGGGTATGAGGCAGATACGCAGTATTTT. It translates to CASSDAGYEADTQYF.

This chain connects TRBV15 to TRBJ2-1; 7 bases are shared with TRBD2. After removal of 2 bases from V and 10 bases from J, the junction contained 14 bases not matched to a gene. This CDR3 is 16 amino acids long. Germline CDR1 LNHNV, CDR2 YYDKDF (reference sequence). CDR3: CATSRPGLAAPHEQFF. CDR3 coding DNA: TGTGCCACCAGCAGACCCGGCCTAGCGGCCCCTCACGAGCAGTTCTTC.

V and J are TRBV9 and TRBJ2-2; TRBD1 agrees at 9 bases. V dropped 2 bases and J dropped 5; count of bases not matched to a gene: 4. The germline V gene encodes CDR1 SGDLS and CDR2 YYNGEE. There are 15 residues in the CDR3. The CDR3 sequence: CASSVGQGRTGELFF. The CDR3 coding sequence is TGTGCCAGCAGCGTGGGACAGGGAAGGACCGGGGAGCTGTTTTTT.

In DNA, the CDR3 is TGTGCCACCAGCTGGGGCCCTGACTACGAGCAGTACTTC. This codes for CATSWGPDYEQYF. V usage is TRBV15 and J usage is TRBJ2-7; D may be TRBD1 (5 bases). The V and J ends lost 5 bases and 3 bases respectively, with 11 bases between them. CDR1 LNHNV and CDR2 YYDKDF come from the germline V gene (reference sequence). The CDR3 is 13 residues long.

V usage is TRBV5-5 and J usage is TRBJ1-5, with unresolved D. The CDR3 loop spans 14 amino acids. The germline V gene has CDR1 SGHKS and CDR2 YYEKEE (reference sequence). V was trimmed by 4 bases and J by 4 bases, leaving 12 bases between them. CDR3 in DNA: TGTGCCAGCAGCCCGGCGTTATTAAATCAGCCCCAGCATTTT. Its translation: CASSPALLNQPQHF.

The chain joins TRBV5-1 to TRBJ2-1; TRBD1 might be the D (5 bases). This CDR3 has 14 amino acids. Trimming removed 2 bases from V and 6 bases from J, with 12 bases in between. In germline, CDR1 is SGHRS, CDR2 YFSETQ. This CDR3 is CASSFQGKGNEQFF. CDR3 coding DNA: TGCGCCAGCAGCTTCCAGGGAAAGGGCAATGAGCAGTTCTTC. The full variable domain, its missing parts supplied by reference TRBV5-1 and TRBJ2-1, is KAGVTQTPRYLIKTRGQQVTLSCSPISGHRSVSWYQQTPGQGLQFLFEYFSETQRNKGNFPGRFSGRQFSNSRSEMNVSTLELGDSALYLCASSFQGKGNEQFFGPGTRLTVL.

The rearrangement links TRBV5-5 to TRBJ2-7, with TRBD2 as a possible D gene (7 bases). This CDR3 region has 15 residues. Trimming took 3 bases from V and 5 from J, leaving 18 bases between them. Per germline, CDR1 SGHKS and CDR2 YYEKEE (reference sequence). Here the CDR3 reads CASSSPGGSTNEQYF. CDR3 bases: TGTGCCAGCAGCTCCCCGGGGGGCAGTACGAACGAGCAGTACTTC.

The CDR3 coding sequence is TGTGCCAGCAGTTCTCGGGGACTCTCTGGAAACACCATATATTTT. This translates into CASSSRGLSGNTIYF. This chain uses TRBV27 with TRBJ1-3; weak D call: TRBD1 (5 bases). The CDR3 is made up of 15 amino acids. Trimming stripped 4 bases from V and 0 bases from J, with 10 bases between. From germline, CDR1 is MNHEY and CDR2 SMNVEV (reference sequence).

As DNA, the CDR3 is TGTGCCAGCAGTTTATTGGGGGGCACTGAAGCTTTCTTT. Residues: CASSLLGGTEAFF. The chain recombines TRBV27 with TRBJ1-1; TRBD1 is a possible D gene (5 bases). The CDR3 is made up of 13 amino acids. V was trimmed by 1 base and J by 4 bases, leaving 7 bases between them. Germline V gene lookup returns CDR1 MNHEY and CDR2 SMNVEV (reference sequence).

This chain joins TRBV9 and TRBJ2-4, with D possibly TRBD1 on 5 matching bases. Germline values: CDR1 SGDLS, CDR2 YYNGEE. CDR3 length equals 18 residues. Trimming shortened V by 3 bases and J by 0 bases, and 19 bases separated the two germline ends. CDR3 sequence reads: CASSDGRADSIAKNIQYF. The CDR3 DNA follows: TGTGCCAGCAGCGATGGCAGGGCCGATTCTATAGCCAAAAACATTCAGTACTTC.

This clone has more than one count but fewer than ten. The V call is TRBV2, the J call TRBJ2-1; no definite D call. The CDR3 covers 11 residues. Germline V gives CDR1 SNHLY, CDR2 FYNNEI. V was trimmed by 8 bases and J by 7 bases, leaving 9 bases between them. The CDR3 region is CASEARNEQFF. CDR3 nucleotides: TGTGCCAGCGAAGCGAGGAATGAGCAGTTCTTC.

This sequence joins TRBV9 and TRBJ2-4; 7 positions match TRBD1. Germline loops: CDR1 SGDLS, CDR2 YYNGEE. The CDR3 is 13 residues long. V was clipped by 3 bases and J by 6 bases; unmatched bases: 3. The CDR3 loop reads CASSGTGRNIQYF. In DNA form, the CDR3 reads TGTGCCAGCAGCGGGACAGGACGAAACATTCAGTACTTC.

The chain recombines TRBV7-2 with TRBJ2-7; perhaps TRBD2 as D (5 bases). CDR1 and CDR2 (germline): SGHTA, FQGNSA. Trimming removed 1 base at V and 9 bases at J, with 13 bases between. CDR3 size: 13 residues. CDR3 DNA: TGTGCCAGCAGCTTAGTTACCCCCGGGATGCAGTACTTC. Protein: CASSLVTPGMQYF. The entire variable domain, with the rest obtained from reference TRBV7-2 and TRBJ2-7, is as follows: GAGVSQSPSNKVTEKGKDVELRCDPISGHTALYWYRQSLGQGLEFLIYFQGNSAPDKSGLPSDRFSAERTGGSVSTLTIQRTQQEDSAVYLCASSLVTPGMQYFGPGTRLTVT.

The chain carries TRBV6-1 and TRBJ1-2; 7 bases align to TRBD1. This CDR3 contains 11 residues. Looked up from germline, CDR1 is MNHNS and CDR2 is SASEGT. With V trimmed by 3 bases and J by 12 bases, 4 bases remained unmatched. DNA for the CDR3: TGTGCCAGCAGTGATCAGGGGGACGACACCTTC. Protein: CASSDQGDDTF.

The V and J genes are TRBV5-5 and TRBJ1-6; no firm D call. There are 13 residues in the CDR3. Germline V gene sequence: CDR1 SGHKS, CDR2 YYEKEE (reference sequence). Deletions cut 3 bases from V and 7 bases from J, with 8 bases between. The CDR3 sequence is CASSWIANSPLHF. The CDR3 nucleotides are TGTGCCAGCAGCTGGATTGCAAATTCACCCCTCCACTTT.

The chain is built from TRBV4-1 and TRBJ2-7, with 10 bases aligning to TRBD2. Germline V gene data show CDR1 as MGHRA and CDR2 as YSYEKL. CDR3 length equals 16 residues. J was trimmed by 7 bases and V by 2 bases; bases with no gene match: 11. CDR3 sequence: CASSQILLAGTGEQYF. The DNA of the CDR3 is TGCGCCAGCAGCCAAATTCTACTAGCGGGGACGGGGGAGCAGTACTTC.

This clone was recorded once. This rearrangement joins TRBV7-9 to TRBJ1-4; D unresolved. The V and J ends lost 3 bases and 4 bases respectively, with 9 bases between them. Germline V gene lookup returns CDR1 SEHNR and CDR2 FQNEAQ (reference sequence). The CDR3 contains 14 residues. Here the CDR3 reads CASSLTDINEKLFF. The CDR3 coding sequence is TGTGCCAGCAGCTTGACGGATATTAATGAAAAACTGTTTTTT. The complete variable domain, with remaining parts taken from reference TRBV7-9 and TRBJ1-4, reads DTGVSQNPRHKITKRGQNVTFRCDPISEHNRLYWYRQTLGQGPEFLTYFQNEAQLEKSRLLSDRFSAERPKGSFSTLEIQRTEQGDSAMYLCASSLTDINEKLFFGSGTQLSVL.

Written as DNA, the CDR3 is TGTGCCAGCAGCCCAGGGCTCCTAGCCAAAAACATTCAGTACTTC. This codes for CASSPGLLAKNIQYF. The genes are TRBV7-2 and TRBJ2-4; D possibly corresponds to TRBD1 (5 bases). CDR1 is SGHTA, CDR2 FQGNSA, per germline. V gave up 5 bases and J gave up 0 bases, with 11 bases separating them. This CDR3 has 15 residues.

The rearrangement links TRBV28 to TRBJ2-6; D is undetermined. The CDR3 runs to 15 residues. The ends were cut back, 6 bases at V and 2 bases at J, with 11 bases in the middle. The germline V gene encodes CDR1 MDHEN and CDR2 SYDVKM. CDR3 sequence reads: CASRSPSTGANVLTF. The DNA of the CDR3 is TGTGCCAGCAGGTCCCCGAGTACTGGGGCCAACGTCCTGACTTTC.

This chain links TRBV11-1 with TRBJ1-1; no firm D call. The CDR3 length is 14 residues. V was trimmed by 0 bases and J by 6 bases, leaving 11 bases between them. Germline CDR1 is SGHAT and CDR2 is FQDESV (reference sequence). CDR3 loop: CASSLAPSEPEAFF. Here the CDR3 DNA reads TGTGCCAGCAGCTTAGCGCCTTCAGAACCTGAAGCTTTCTTT.